What follows describes a single T cell receptor (beta chain). CDR3 length: 16 amino acids. The V gene's germline CDR1 is SGHTA and CDR2 FQGNSA. The V and J ends lost 1 base and 5 bases, in that order; junction bases with no gene match: 5. The data were taken from a study of cytomegalovirus exposure and HLA in healthy donors. It was with 60 Vbeta and 13 Jbeta primers that the PCR ran. Assay used: immunoSEQ multiplex PCR; TCRdb lists only in-frame clones, some missing. The table records about 94,000 clones, approximately 77% of them present only once. V gene TRBV7-2 combines with J gene TRBJ2-1; TRBD2 aligns across 10 bases. The sample comprised PBMCs. The sequence was obtained from a human donor in good health. CDR3 bases: TGTGCCAGCAGCTTAGTGAGAGCGGGGGGGCACAATGAGCAGTTCTTC. It is translated as CASSLVRAGGHNEQFF.